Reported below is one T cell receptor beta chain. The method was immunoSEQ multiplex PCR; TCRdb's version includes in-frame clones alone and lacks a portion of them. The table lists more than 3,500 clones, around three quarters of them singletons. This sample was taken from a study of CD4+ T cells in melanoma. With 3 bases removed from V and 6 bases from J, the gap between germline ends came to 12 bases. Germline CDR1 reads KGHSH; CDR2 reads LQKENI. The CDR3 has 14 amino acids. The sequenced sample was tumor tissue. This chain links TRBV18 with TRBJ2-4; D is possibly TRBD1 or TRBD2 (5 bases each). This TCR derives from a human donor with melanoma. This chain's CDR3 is CASSPGQGVNIQYF. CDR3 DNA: TGTGCCAGCTCACCTGGGCAGGGAGTAAACATTCAGTACTTC.